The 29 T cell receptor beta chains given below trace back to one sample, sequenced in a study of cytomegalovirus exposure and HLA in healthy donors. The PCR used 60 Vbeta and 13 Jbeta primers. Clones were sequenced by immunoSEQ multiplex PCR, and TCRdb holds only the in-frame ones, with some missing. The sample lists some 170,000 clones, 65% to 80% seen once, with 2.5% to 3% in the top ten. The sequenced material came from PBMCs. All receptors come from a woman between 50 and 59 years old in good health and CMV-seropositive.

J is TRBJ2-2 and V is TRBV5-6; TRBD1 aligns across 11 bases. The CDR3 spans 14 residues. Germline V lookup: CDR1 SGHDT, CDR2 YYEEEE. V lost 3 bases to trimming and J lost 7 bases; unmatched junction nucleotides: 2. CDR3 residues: CASSWGQGVGELFF. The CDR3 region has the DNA TGTGCCAGCAGCTGGGGACAGGGGGTCGGGGAGCTGTTTTTT.

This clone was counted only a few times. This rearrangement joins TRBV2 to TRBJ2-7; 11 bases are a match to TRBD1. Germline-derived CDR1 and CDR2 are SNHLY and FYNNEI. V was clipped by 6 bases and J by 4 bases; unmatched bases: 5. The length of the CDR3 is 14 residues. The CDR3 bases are TGTGCCAGCAGACCAGGGACAGGGGGATACGAGCAGTACTTC. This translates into CASRPGTGGYEQYF.

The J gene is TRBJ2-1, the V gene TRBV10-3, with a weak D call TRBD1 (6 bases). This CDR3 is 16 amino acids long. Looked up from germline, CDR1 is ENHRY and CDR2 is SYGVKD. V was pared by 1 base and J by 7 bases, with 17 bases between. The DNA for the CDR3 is TGTGCCATCAGTGAGTTCGGTGGGGGCTCTCAGAATGAGCAGTTCTTC. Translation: CAISEFGGGSQNEQFF.

CDR3 amino acids: CASSPNREGIGSPLHF. The CDR3 DNA is TGTGCCAGCAGCCCCAATCGGGAAGGCATCGGGTCACCCCTCCACTTT. The chain is built from TRBV9 and TRBJ1-6; no definite D call. CDR3 length: 16 amino acids. The V end was cut by 4 bases, the J end by 10 bases, with 21 bases between. Germline lookup yields CDR1 SGDLS and CDR2 YYNGEE.

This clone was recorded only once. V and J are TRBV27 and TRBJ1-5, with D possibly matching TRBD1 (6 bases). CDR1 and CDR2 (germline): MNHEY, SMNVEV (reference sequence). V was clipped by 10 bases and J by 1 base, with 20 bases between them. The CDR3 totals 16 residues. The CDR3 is CATKGTGLASNQPQHF. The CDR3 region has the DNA TGTGCCACAAAGGGAACAGGGCTCGCGAGCAATCAGCCCCAGCATTTT.

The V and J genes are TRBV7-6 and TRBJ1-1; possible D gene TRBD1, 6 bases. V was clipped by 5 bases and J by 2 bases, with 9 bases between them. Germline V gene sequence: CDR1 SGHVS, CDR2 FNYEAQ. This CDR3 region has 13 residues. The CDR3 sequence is CASSVQGNTEAFF. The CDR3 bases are TGTGCCAGCAGCGTACAGGGTAACACTGAAGCTTTCTTT.

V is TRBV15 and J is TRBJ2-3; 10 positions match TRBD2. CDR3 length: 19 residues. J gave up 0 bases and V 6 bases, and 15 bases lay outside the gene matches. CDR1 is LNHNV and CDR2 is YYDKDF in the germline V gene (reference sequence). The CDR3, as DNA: TGTGCCACCAGTAAAAGGGGTCTAGCGGGGGCCTCTAGCACAGATACGCAGTATTTT. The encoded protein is CATSKRGLAGASSTDTQYF.

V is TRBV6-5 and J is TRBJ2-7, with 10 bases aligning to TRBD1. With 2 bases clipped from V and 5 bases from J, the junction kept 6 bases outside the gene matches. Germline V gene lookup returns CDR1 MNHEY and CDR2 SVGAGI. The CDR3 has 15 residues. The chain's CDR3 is CASSYAGQGGHEQYF. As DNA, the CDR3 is TGTGCCAGCAGTTACGCAGGACAGGGGGGACACGAGCAGTACTTC.

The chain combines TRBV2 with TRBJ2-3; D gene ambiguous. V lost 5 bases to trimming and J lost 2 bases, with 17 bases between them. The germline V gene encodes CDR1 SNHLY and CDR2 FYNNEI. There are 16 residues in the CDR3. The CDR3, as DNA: TGTGCCAGCAGTCCGTACTTAGCTCTTCACACAGATACGCAGTATTTT. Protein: CASSPYLALHTDTQYF.

The CDR3 DNA follows: TGCGCCAGCAGCTCGAGGACTAGCGGGGGGAGCCCTCAAGAGACCCAGTACTTC. Its translation is CASSSRTSGGSPQETQYF. V gene TRBV5-1 combines with J gene TRBJ2-5, with TRBD2 matching 14 bases. Germline V lookup: CDR1 SGHRS, CDR2 YFSETQ. With V trimmed by 3 bases and J by 2 bases, 9 bases remained unmatched. The CDR3 has 18 amino acids.

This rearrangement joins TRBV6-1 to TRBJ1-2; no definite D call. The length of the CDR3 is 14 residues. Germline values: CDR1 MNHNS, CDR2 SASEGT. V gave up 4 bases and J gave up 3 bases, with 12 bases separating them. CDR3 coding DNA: TGTGCCAGCAGTGCGTTAGCCATGGACTATGGCTACACCTTC. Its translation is CASSALAMDYGYTF.

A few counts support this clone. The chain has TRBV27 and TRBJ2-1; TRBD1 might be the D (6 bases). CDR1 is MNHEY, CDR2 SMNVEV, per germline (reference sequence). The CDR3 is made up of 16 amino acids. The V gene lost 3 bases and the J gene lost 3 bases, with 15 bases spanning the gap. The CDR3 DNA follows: TGTGCCAGCAGTTTTGCGTCAGGGGCTATCTACAATGAGCAGTTCTTC. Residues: CASSFASGAIYNEQFF.

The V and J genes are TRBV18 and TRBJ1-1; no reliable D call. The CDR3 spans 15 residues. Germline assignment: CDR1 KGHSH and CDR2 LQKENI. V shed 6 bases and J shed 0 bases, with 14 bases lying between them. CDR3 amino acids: CASSLRGGVNTEAFF. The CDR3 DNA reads TGTGCCAGCTCCCTTAGAGGCGGCGTGAACACTGAAGCTTTCTTT.

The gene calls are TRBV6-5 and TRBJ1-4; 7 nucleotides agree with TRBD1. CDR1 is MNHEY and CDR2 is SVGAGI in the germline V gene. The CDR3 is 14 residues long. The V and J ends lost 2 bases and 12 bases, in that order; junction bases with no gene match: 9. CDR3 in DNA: TGTGCCAGCAGTTACAGACAGGGAGCCTGTGAACTGTTTTTT. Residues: CASSYRQGACELFF.

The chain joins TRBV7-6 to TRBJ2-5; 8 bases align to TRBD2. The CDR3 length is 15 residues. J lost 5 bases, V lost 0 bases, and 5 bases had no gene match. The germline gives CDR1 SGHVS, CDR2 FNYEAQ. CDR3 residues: CASSLAGGAGETQYF. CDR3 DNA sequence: TGTGCCAGCAGCTTAGCCGGGGGGGCAGGGGAGACCCAGTACTTC.

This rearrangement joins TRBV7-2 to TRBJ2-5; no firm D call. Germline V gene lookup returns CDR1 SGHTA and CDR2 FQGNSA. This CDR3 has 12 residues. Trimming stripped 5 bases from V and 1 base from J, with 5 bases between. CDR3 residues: CASSQAQETQYF. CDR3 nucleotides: TGTGCCAGCAGCCAGGCCCAAGAGACCCAGTACTTC.

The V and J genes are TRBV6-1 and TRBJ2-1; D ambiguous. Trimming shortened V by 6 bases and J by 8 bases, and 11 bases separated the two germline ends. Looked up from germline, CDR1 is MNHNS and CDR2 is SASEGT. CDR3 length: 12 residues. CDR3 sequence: CASSLGADEQFF. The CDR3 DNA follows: TGTGCCAGCAGCCTCGGTGCGGATGAGCAGTTCTTC.

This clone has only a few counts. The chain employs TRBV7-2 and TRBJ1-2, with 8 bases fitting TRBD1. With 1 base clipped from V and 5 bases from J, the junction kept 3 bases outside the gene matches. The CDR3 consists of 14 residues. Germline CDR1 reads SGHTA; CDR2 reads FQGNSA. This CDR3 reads CASSLDGTGYGYTF. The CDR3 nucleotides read TGTGCCAGCAGCTTAGACGGGACAGGTTATGGCTACACCTTC.

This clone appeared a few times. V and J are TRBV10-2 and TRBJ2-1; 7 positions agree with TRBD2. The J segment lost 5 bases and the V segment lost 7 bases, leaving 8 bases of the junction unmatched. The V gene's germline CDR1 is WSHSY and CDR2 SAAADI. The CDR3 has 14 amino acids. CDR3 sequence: CASTAAGFNNEQFF. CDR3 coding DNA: TGCGCCAGCACAGCAGCGGGGTTTAACAATGAGCAGTTCTTC.

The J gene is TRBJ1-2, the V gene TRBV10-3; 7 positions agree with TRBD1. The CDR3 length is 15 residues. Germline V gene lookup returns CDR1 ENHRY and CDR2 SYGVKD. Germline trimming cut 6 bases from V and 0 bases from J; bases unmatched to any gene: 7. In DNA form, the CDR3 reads TGTGCCATCAGCCGGGACAGATTGACTAACTATGGCTACACCTTC. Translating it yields CAISRDRLTNYGYTF.

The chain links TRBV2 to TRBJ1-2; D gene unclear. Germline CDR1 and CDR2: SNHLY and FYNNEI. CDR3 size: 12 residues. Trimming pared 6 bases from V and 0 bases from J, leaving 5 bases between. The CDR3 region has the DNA TGTGCCAGCAGGGCAGCTAACTATGGCTACACCTTC. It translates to CASRAANYGYTF.

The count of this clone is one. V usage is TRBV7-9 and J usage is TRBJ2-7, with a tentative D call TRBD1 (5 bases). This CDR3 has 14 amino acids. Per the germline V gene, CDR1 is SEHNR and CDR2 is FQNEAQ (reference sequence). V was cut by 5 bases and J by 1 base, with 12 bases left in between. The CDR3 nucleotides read TGTGCCAGCAGCCCTAGGGGTGGGTCCTACGAGCAGTACTTC. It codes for CASSPRGGSYEQYF.

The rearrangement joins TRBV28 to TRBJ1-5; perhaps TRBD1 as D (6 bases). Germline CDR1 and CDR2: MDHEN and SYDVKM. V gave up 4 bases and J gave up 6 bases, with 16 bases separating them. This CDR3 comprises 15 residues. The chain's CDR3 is CASSSTGLGGQPQHF. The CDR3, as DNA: TGTGCCAGCAGTTCGACAGGTCTTGGGGGTCAGCCCCAGCATTTT.

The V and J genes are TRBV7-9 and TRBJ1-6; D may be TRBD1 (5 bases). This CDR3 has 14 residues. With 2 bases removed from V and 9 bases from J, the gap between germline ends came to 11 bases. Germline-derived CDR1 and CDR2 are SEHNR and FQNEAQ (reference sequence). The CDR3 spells CASSLTQGGSPLHF. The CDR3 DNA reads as TGTGCCAGCAGCTTAACGCAGGGCGGTTCACCCCTCCACTTT. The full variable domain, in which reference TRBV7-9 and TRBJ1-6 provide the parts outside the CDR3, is DTGVSQNPRHKITKRGQNVTFRCDPISEHNRLYWYRQTLGQGPEFLTYFQNEAQLEKSRLLSDRFSAERPKGSFSTLEIQRTEQGDSAMYLCASSLTQGGSPLHFGNGTRLTVT.

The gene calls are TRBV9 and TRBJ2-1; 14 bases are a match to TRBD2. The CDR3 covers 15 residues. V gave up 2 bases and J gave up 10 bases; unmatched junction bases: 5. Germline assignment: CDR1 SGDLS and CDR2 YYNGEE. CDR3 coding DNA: TGTGCCAGCAGCGTCGGACTAGCGGGGGGTGGGGAGCAGTTCTTC. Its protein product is CASSVGLAGGGEQFF. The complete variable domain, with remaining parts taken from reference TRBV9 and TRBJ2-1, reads DSGVTQTPKHLITATGQRVTLRCSPRSGDLSVYWYQQSLDQGLQFLIQYYNGEERAKGNILERFSAQQFPDLHSELNLSSLELGDSALYFCASSVGLAGGGEQFFGPGTRLTVL.

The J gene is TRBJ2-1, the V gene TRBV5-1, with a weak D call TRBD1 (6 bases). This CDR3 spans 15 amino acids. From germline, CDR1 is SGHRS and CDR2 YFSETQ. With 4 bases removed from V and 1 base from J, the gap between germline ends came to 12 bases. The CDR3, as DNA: TGCGCCAGCAGCCCGAGCGGACAGTCCTACAATGAGCAGTTCTTC. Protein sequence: CASSPSGQSYNEQFF.

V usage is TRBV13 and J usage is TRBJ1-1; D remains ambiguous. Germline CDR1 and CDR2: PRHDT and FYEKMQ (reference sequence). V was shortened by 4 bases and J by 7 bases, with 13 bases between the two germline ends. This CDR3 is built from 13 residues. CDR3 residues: CASSSTPGGEAFF. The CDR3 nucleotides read TGTGCCAGCAGCTCGACGCCGGGAGGTGAAGCTTTCTTT.

Written as DNA, the CDR3 is TGTGCCAGCAGCTTTATGATAAACTATGACAATGAGCAGTTCTTC. Amino acid sequence: CASSFMINYDNEQFF. The rearrangement joins TRBV2 to TRBJ2-1; D remains unclear. V was shortened by 6 bases and J by 5 bases, with 17 bases between the two germline ends. This CDR3 contains 15 residues. CDR1 SNHLY and CDR2 FYNNEI come from the germline V gene.

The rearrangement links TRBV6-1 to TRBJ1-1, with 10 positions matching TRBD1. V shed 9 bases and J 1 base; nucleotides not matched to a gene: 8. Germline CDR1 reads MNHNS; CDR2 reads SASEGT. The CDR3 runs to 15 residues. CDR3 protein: CASDRGQMANTEAFF. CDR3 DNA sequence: TGTGCCAGTGACAGGGGGCAAATGGCGAACACTGAAGCTTTCTTT.